These 32 T cell receptor beta chains were sequenced from one sample in a study of T-cell reconstitution after alpha-beta-depleted transplantation in children. Unique molecular identifiers were used to barcode this TCRbeta library. TCRdb fed the PCR reads into MiXCR, producing one record per CDR3 protein. The sample lists about 200,000 distinct CDR3 sequences, approximately 6.8% occurring once. The sequencing here drew on PBMCs, taken before TCRalphabeta/CD19-depleted stem cell transplant. Receptors originate from a girl in the first two years of life with combined immunodeficiency, due to receive a stem cell transplant.

This clonotype was recorded many times. The chain employs TRBV27 and TRBJ2-3; 8 bases agree with TRBD2. CDR3 length: 14 amino acids. Germline CDR1 and CDR2: MNHEY and SMNVEV (reference sequence). The V and J ends lost 7 bases and 5 bases, in that order; junction bases with no gene match: 8. Here the CDR3 reads CASTKSGTRDTQYF. The CDR3 nucleotides are TGTGCCAGCACGAAGTCCGGGACTAGAGATACGCAGTATTTT.

This clonotype was recorded at least ten times. The chain joins TRBV28 to TRBJ1-1; the match to TRBD1 covers 7 bases. Germline V gives CDR1 MDHEN, CDR2 SYDVKM. The trim removed 6 bases at V and 4 bases at J, leaving 5 bases unmatched. The CDR3 spans 13 residues. As DNA, the CDR3 is TGTGCCAGCAGAGAAACAGGGGCCACTGAAGCTTTCTTT. It codes for CASRETGATEAFF.

This clonotype was picked up many times. The rearrangement joins TRBV28 to TRBJ2-7; tentative D call: TRBD2 (5 bases). The CDR3 sequence is 16 residues long. Germline CDR1 reads MDHEN; CDR2 reads SYDVKM. V lost 4 bases to trimming and J lost 2 bases, with 18 bases between them. As DNA, the CDR3 is TGTGCCAGCAGTTGTGGGGAATATAGCGCCACCTACGAGCAGTACTTC. This encodes CASSCGEYSATYEQYF.

This clonotype occurred many times. The V call is TRBV5-1, the J call TRBJ1-4; D is unclear. Germline V gives CDR1 SGHRS, CDR2 YFSETQ. The V and J ends lost 4 bases and 7 bases respectively, with 20 bases between them. There are 16 residues in the CDR3. The CDR3 spells CASSRGPAAEGEKLFF. Here the CDR3 DNA reads TGCGCCAGCAGCAGAGGCCCGGCCGCGGAAGGTGAAAAACTGTTTTTT.

This clonotype came up many times. The V gene is TRBV10-3, the J gene TRBJ1-3; no definite D call. In germline, CDR1 is ENHRY, CDR2 SYGVKD. Trimming took 4 bases from V and 1 from J, leaving 2 bases between them. This CDR3 contains 12 residues. CDR3 sequence reads: CAISVSGNTIYF. In DNA, the CDR3 is TGTGCCATCAGTGTATCTGGAAACACCATATATTTT.

The gene calls are TRBV20-1 and TRBJ2-7; 15 positions match TRBD2. Unmatched junction bases numbered 11, after V lost 6 bases and J lost 2 bases. The CDR3 consists of 17 residues. CDR1 DFQATT and CDR2 SNEGSKA come from the germline V gene (reference sequence). CDR3 in amino acids: CSAGGLAGGPTAYEQYF. The CDR3 nucleotides read TGCAGTGCCGGCGGACTAGCGGGAGGGCCAACAGCCTACGAGCAGTACTTC.

This clonotype was recorded at least ten times. The chain combines TRBV10-3 with TRBJ2-3; D ambiguous. Germline CDR1 and CDR2: ENHRY and SYGVKD. Trimming left V 4 bases short and J 0 bases short, with 5 bases between. The CDR3 is made up of 13 amino acids. The CDR3 nucleotides are TGTGCCATCAGTGTCGGGAGCACAGATACGCAGTATTTT. Translated: CAISVGSTDTQYF.

Comments on this clonotype: This could be a read error, since a much larger clone is one nucleotide away. The chain couples TRBV7-9 to TRBJ2-1; D is unclear. Germline-derived CDR1 and CDR2 are SEHNR and FQNEAQ (reference sequence). This CDR3 comprises 16 residues. In DNA form, the CDR3 reads TGTGGCAGCAGCATAATAACCGATTACTCCTACAATGAGCAGTTCTTC. Translating it yields CGSSIITDYSYNEQFF. Supplemented by reference TRBV7-9 and TRBJ2-1, the full variable domain reads DTGVSQNPRHKITKRGQNVTFRCDPISEHNRLYWYRQTLGQGPEFLTYFQNEAQLEKSRLLSDRFSAERPKGSFSTLEIQRTEQGDSAMYLCGSSIITDYSYNEQFFGPGTRLTVL.

On this clonotype: This may come from a read error, since a much larger clone is one base off. The CDR3 protein is CSASAGPGLQETQYF. The CDR3 DNA is TGCAGTGCGAGCGCGGGACCGGGCCTCCAAGAGACCCAGTACTTC. The chain uses TRBV20-1 and TRBJ2-5, with D tentatively TRBD2 (6 bases). V gave up 6 bases and J gave up 1 base, with 18 bases separating them. From germline, CDR1 is DFQATT and CDR2 SNEGSKA (reference sequence). The CDR3 extends over 15 amino acids.

This clonotype was counted many times. The V and J genes are TRBV12-3 or TRBV12-4 and TRBJ2-5; 8 bases are a match to TRBD2. V dropped 2 bases and J dropped 3; count of bases not matched to a gene: 11. The CDR3 sequence is 17 residues long. The CDR3 coding sequence is TGTGCCAGCAGTTTAATTCCGGGAGGGGGGGCCAAAGAGACCCAGTACTTC. Protein: CASSLIPGGGAKETQYF.

This clonotype was seen ten or more times. The V gene is TRBV5-5, the J gene TRBJ2-5, with TRBD1 matching over 10 bases. Germline V gene data show CDR1 as SGHKS and CDR2 as YYEKEE (reference sequence). V shed 4 bases and J 2 bases; nucleotides not matched to a gene: 8. The CDR3 extends over 16 amino acids. The CDR3 spells CASSNLWDRGQETQYF. For the CDR3, the DNA is TGTGCCAGCAGCAACCTGTGGGACAGGGGACAAGAGACCCAGTACTTC.

This clonotype was detected ten times or more. The V gene is TRBV20-1, the J gene TRBJ2-7, with D unclear. This CDR3 comprises 12 residues. The V end was cut by 5 bases, the J end by 4 bases, with 12 bases between. CDR1 is DFQATT and CDR2 is SNEGSKA in the germline V gene (reference sequence). The CDR3 loop reads CSAPGLGYEQYF. The CDR3 DNA reads TGCAGTGCTCCCGGGTTGGGGTACGAGCAGTACTTC.

This clonotype has at least ten counts. The gene calls are TRBV12-3 or TRBV12-4 and TRBJ1-2, with a possible D match to TRBD1 (5 bases). With 3 bases removed from V and 3 bases from J, the gap between germline ends came to 8 bases. The CDR3 spans 13 residues. The CDR3 loop reads CASSFVRDYGYTF. The CDR3 DNA sequence: TGTGCCAGCAGTTTTGTCAGGGACTATGGCTACACCTTC.

This clonotype was recorded at least ten times. This sequence joins TRBV7-6 and TRBJ2-5, with 9 bases fitting TRBD1. This CDR3 is 16 amino acids long. CDR1 is SGHVS and CDR2 is FNYEAQ in the germline V gene. The trim removed 4 bases at V and 3 bases at J, leaving 9 bases unmatched. The CDR3, as DNA: TGTGCCAGCAGCTGGTCGCGGGACAGGGTAGAAGAGACCCAGTACTTC. This gives the protein CASSWSRDRVEETQYF.

This clonotype was found many times. The chain uses TRBV6-5 and TRBJ1-3; D call uncertain. CDR3 length: 15 residues. Per the germline V gene, CDR1 is MNHEY and CDR2 is SVGAGI. Trimming removed 2 bases at V and 0 bases at J, with 8 bases between. The CDR3 nucleotides are TGTGCCAGCAGTTACGGAGTCGTCTCTGGAAACACCATATATTTT. This encodes CASSYGVVSGNTIYF.

The sample holds a few counts of this clonotype. The genes are TRBV10-3 and TRBJ2-7; TRBD2 matches at 11 bases. V lost 6 bases and J lost 2; bases outside the gene matches: 6. The germline gives CDR1 ENHRY, CDR2 SYGVKD. This CDR3 region has 15 residues. The CDR3 spells CAIRDGTSGPYEQYF. CDR3 sequence (DNA): TGTGCCATCAGGGACGGGACTAGCGGCCCCTACGAGCAGTACTTC.

This clonotype was seen many times. V is TRBV7-9 and J is TRBJ2-4; D is undetermined. The CDR3 length is 12 residues. V was trimmed by 3 bases and J by 7 bases, leaving 7 bases between them. Germline lookup yields CDR1 SEHNR and CDR2 FQNEAQ (reference sequence). CDR3 sequence (DNA): TGTGCCAGCAGCTTTAACATTAACATTCAGTACTTC. Its translation: CASSFNINIQYF.

This clonotype showed up many times. The V gene is TRBV20-1, the J gene TRBJ2-1, with a weak D call TRBD2 (5 bases). V shed 4 bases and J shed 0 bases, with 13 bases lying between them. CDR1 and CDR2 from the germline V gene are DFQATT and SNEGSKA (reference sequence). The CDR3 has 15 amino acids. The CDR3 DNA reads as TGCAGTGCTAAAATCCGGGGTTACTCCTACAATGAGCAGTTCTTC. Protein sequence: CSAKIRGYSYNEQFF.

This clonotype was counted at least ten times. This chain links TRBV28 with TRBJ1-2; D perhaps matches TRBD1 (6 bases). Looked up from germline, CDR1 is MDHEN and CDR2 is SYDVKM. The V and J ends lost 6 bases and 8 bases respectively, with 19 bases between them. The CDR3 runs 14 residues. CDR3 DNA: TGTGCCAGCAGCCCCATTGACAGGAAAGTCGGCTACACCTTC. Amino acid sequence: CASSPIDRKVGYTF.

Ten or more counts support this clonotype. An end of the junction differs from the germline gene, which may be a read error. V gene TRBV6-5 combines with J gene TRBJ2-2; D is ambiguous. CDR3 length: 14 amino acids. Germline values: CDR1 MNHEY, CDR2 SVGAGI. CDR3 amino acids: CASSYGLNSGELFF. CDR3 bases: TGTGCCAGCAGTTATGGGCTGAACAGCGGGGAGCTGTTTTTT.

This clonotype was counted many times. The V and J genes are TRBV15 and TRBJ2-1; D perhaps matches TRBD2 (5 bases). The germline gives CDR1 LNHNV, CDR2 YYDKDF (reference sequence). V was pared by 0 bases and J by 9 bases, with 9 bases between. This CDR3 has 13 amino acids. DNA of the CDR3: TGTGCCACCAGCAGAGAAGGCGGGTTTGAGCAGTTCTTC. Translating it yields CATSREGGFEQFF.

This clonotype occurred many times. The V call is TRBV4-3, the J call TRBJ2-1; 12 bases map to TRBD1. Losses at the gene ends were 4 bases for V and 9 bases for J; bases not matched to a gene: 10. The CDR3 spans 16 residues. Germline lookup yields CDR1 LGHNA and CDR2 YSLEER. The CDR3 spells CASSLQGQGAIVEQFF. The CDR3 DNA is TGCGCCAGCAGCCTCCAGGGACAGGGGGCAATAGTTGAGCAGTTCTTC.

As concerns this clonotype: A clone one base away is much larger, so this may be a read error. The CDR3 ends on some other residue instead of the conserved phenylalanine or tryptophan, so this is likely a read error. The chain combines TRBV2 with TRBJ2-1; D possibly uses TRBD1 or TRBD2 (5 bases each). The CDR3 extends over 16 amino acids. The germline V gene encodes CDR1 SNHLY and CDR2 FYNNEI. V lost 6 bases, J lost 0 bases, and 15 bases lay in between. Here the CDR3 reads CASRRGLAHSYNEQFY. The CDR3 DNA reads TGTGCCAGCAGAAGGGGTTTAGCGCACTCCTACAATGAGCAGTTCTAC.

Many counts were recorded for this clonotype. V is TRBV20-1 and J is TRBJ2-7; no firm D call. Per germline, CDR1 DFQATT and CDR2 SNEGSKA (reference sequence). Trimming took off 2 bases at V and 6 bases at J, with 11 bases between the two ends. CDR3 size: 12 residues. CDR3 DNA: TGCAGTGCTAGAAAAATTGGACCCGAGCAGTACTTC. Protein product: CSARKIGPEQYF.

In its sample, this clonotype was seen many times. The chain has TRBV12-3 or TRBV12-4 and TRBJ1-2; the D is unclear. This CDR3 is 15 amino acids long. Trimming removed 2 bases at V and 1 base at J, with 11 bases between. DNA of the CDR3: TGTGCCAGCAGTTTATCTAGCACAGATAACTATGGCTACACCTTC. It translates to CASSLSSTDNYGYTF.

There are a few counts of this clonotype. A much larger clonotype is one base distant, so this may be a read error. J is TRBJ2-7 and V is TRBV6-2 or TRBV6-3; D ambiguous. The V end was cut by 2 bases, the J end by 3 bases, with 5 bases between. Germline V gene lookup returns CDR1 MNHEY and CDR2 SVGEGT. This CDR3 spans 12 amino acids. CDR3 amino acids: CASSYGNYEQYF. The CDR3, as DNA: TGTGCCAGCAGTTACGGAAACTACGAGCAGTACTTC.

This clonotype has a handful of counts. J is TRBJ2-1 and V is TRBV20-1; possible D gene TRBD1, 5 bases. Germline V CDR1 and CDR2: DFQATT, SNEGSKA (reference sequence). The CDR3 loop spans 15 amino acids. The germline V and J ends were trimmed by 5 bases and 0 bases, with 14 bases remaining between them. CDR3 in DNA: TGCAGTGCTCAAACCCAGACAGTCTCCTACAATGAGCAGTTCTTC. It specifies CSAQTQTVSYNEQFF.

At least ten counts were recorded for this clonotype. The V gene is TRBV4-1, the J gene TRBJ2-1; TRBD2 agrees at 8 bases. This CDR3 is built from 17 residues. Germline values: CDR1 MGHRA, CDR2 YSYEKL. V shed 0 bases, J shed 4 bases, and the junction held 8 bases outside the gene matches. CDR3 sequence reads: CASSQEMAGGSYNEQFF. The CDR3 nucleotides are TGCGCCAGCAGCCAAGAAATGGCGGGAGGTTCTTACAATGAGCAGTTCTTC.

This clonotype was observed at least ten times. The chain links TRBV12-3 or TRBV12-4 to TRBJ1-1; D is ambiguous. Trimming removed 7 bases from V and 8 bases from J, with 17 bases in between. This CDR3 is 13 amino acids long. The CDR3: CASTTRVYGEAFF. As DNA, the CDR3 is TGTGCCAGCACCACTAGGGTATACGGCGAAGCTTTCTTT.

This clonotype has ten or more counts. The gene calls are TRBV28 and TRBJ2-5; 8 bases are shared with TRBD1. Germline trimming cut 4 bases from V and 5 bases from J; bases unmatched to any gene: 9. Germline V gives CDR1 MDHEN, CDR2 SYDVKM. The CDR3 consists of 15 residues. The CDR3 spells CASSSPGGEYETQYF. CDR3 nucleotide sequence: TGTGCCAGCAGTTCCCCAGGGGGCGAGTATGAGACCCAGTACTTC.

This clonotype was found many times. The chain is built from TRBV29-1 and TRBJ2-7; D gene ambiguous. Trimming removed 2 bases at V and 6 bases at J, with 11 bases between. This CDR3 contains 12 residues. Germline CDR1 is SQVTM and CDR2 is ANQGSEA. For the CDR3, the DNA is TGCAGCGTTGAAAGCCCCCGCGGCGAGCAGTACTTC. As protein: CSVESPRGEQYF.

In this sample, this clonotype turned up many times. CDR3 DNA: TGTGCCAGCAGTTACTCCGACAGGAATGGCTACACCTTC. Its translation: CASSYSDRNGYTF. This chain uses TRBV6-5 with TRBJ1-2; D perhaps matches TRBD1 (6 bases). Trimming removed 0 bases from V and 6 bases from J, with 8 bases in between. The germline V gene encodes CDR1 MNHEY and CDR2 SVGAGI. The CDR3 covers 13 residues.